This note documents a single T cell receptor (beta chain) sequence. What it binds is unknown. The data stem from a study of CD8 T cells in Susac syndrome. CD8+ and CD4+ blood T cells underwent TCR beta sequencing. Points from the study as a whole: That the number of individuals in its TCR sequencing and HLA analysis was relatively small was acknowledged by the study.

The J segment lost 5 bases and the V segment lost 5 bases, leaving 5 bases of the junction unmatched. The CDR3 sequence is 16 residues long. Germline-derived CDR1 and CDR2 are SGHVS and FNYEAQ. The RNA, about 0.5 to 1 ug, was put through reverse transcription using random hexamers. From the immunoSEQ multiplex PCR reads, TCRdb called clonotypes with MiXCR, one entry per CDR3 protein. The sample includes some 300,000 distinct CDR3 sequences, about 88% of them seen just once. The chain recombines TRBV7-6 with TRBJ2-2; 13 nucleotides agree with TRBD2. The sequence came from a human donor with multiple sclerosis. Sequencing used CD8+ T cells from PBMCs. The DNA for the CDR3 is TGTGCCAGCAGCCTGGAACTAGCGGGGGGGACCGGGGAGCTGTTTTTT. The encoded protein is CASSLELAGGTGELFF.